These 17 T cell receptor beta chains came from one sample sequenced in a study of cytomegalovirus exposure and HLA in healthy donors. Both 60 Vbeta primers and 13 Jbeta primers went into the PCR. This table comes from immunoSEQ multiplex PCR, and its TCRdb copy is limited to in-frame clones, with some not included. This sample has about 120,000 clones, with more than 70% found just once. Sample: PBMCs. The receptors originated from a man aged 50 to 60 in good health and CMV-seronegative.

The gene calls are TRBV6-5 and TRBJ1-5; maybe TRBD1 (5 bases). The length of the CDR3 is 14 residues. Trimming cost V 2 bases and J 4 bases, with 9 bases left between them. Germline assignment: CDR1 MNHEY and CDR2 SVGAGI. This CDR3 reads CASSYGRVNQPQHF. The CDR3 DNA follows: TGTGCCAGCAGTTACGGCAGGGTTAATCAGCCCCAGCATTTT.

CDR3 sequence (DNA): TGTGCCAGCAGCTTAGTAGCGGGGGGGCTCTACGAGCAGTACTTC. It yields the protein CASSLVAGGLYEQYF. The chain recombines TRBV7-2 with TRBJ2-7; 11 bases line up with TRBD2. Trimming at V came to 1 base and at J to 3 bases, leaving 2 bases not matched to a gene. Germline CDR1 SGHTA, CDR2 FQGNSA. The CDR3 length is 15 residues. The full variable domain, rest sourced from reference TRBV7-2 and TRBJ2-7, is GAGVSQSPSNKVTEKGKDVELRCDPISGHTALYWYRQSLGQGLEFLIYFQGNSAPDKSGLPSDRFSAERTGGSVSTLTIQRTQQEDSAVYLCASSLVAGGLYEQYFGPGTRLTVT.

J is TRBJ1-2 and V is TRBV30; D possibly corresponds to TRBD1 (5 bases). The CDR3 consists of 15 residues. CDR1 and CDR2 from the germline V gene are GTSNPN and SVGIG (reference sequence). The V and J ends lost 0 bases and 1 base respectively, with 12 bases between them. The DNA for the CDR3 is TGTGCCTGGAGTGTTTTTTTCAGGGTTAACTATGGCTACACCTTC. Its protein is CAWSVFFRVNYGYTF.

CDR3 DNA sequence: TGTGCCAGCAGCTTAGGGCCGCTGCTCCGCCAAGAGACCCAGTACTTC. Protein: CASSLGPLLRQETQYF. The chain couples TRBV7-8 to TRBJ2-5; no clear D. The CDR3 spans 16 residues. Germline lookup yields CDR1 SGHVS and CDR2 FQNEAQ. Deletions cut 1 base from V and 1 base from J, with 13 bases between.

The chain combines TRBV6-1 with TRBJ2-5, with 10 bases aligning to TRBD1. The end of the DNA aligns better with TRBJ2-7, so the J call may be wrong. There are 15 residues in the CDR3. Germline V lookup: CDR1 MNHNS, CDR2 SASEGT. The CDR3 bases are TGTGCCAGCAGTGAAGCGTGGACAGGGGGCTACGAGCAGTACTTC. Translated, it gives CASSEAWTGGYEQYF.

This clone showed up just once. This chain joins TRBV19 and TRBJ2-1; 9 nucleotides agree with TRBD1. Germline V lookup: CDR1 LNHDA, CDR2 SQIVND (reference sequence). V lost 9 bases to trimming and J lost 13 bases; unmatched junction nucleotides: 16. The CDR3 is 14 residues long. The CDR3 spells CASASFGDRDLQFF. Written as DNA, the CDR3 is TGTGCCAGCGCTTCCTTCGGGGACAGGGATCTTCAGTTCTTC. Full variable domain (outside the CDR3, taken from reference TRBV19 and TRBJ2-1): DGGITQSPKYLFRKEGQNVTLSCEQNLNHDAMYWYRQDPGQGLRLIYYSQIVNDFQKGDIAEGYSVSREKKESFPLTVTSAQKNPTAFYLCASASFGDRDLQFFGPGTRLTVL.

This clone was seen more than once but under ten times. The CDR3 here is CASSLDRGGSQYF. CDR3 DNA: TGCGCCAGCAGCTTGGACCGGGGGGGGAGTCAGTACTTC. The chain combines TRBV5-1 with TRBJ2-4; 8 nucleotides line up with TRBD2. This CDR3 is 13 amino acids long. The V segment lost 0 bases and the J segment 12 bases; nucleotides outside the gene matches: 5. The germline V gene has CDR1 SGHRS and CDR2 YFSETQ.

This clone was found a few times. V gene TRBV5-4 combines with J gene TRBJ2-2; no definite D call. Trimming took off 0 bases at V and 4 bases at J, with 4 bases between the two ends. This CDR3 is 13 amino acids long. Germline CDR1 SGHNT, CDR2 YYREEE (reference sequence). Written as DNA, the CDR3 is TGTGCCAGCAGCTTGGAGAGCACCGGGGAGCTGTTTTTT. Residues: CASSLESTGELFF.

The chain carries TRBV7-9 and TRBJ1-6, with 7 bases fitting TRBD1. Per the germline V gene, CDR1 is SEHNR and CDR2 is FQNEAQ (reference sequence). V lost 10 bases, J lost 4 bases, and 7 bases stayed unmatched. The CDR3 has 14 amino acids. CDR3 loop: CATNRGQYNSPLHF. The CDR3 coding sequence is TGTGCCACCAACAGGGGACAATATAATTCACCCCTCCACTTT.

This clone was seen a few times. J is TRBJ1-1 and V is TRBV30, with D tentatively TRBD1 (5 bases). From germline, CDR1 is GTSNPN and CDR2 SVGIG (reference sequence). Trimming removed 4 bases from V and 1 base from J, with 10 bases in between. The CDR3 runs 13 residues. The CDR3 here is CAWKSRENTEAFF. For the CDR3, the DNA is TGTGCCTGGAAGAGCAGGGAGAACACTGAAGCTTTCTTT.

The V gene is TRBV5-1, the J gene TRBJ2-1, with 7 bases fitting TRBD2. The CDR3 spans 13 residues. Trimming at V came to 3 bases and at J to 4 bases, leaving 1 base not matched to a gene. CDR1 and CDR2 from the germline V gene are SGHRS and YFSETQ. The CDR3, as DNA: TGCGCCAGCAGCTCAGCGGGGTACAATGAGCAGTTCTTC. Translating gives CASSSAGYNEQFF.

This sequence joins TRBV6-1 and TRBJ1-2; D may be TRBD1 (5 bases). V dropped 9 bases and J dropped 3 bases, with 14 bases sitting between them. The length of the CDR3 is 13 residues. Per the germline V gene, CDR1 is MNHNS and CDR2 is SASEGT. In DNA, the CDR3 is TGTGCCAGTTCTATCCGCAGGGACTATGGCTACACCTTC. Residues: CASSIRRDYGYTF.

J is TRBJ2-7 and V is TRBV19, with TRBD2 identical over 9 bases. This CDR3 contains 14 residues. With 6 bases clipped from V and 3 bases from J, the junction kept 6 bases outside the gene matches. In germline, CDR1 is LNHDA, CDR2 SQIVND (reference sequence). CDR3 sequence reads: CASSTREGRYEQYF. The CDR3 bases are TGTGCCAGTAGCACGCGGGAGGGCCGCTACGAGCAGTACTTC.

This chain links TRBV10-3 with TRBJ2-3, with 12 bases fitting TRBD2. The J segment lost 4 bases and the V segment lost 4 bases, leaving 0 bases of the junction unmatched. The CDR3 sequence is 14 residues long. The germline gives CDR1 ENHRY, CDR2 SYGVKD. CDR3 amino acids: CAISASGGADTQYF. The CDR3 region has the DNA TGTGCCATCAGTGCTAGCGGGGGGGCAGATACGCAGTATTTT.

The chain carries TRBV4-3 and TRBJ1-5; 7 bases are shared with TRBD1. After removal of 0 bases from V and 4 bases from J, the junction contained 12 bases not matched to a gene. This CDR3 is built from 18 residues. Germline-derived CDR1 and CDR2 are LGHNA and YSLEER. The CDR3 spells CASSQDRGGPVLNQPQHF. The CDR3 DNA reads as TGCGCCAGCAGCCAAGATAGAGGGGGCCCTGTCCTGAATCAGCCCCAGCATTTT.

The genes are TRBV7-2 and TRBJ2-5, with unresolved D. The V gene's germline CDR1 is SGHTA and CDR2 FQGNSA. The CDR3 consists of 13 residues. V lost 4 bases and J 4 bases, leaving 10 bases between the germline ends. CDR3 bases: TGTGCCAGCAGCTCGGGTCCTTTAGAGACCCAGTACTTC. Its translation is CASSSGPLETQYF.

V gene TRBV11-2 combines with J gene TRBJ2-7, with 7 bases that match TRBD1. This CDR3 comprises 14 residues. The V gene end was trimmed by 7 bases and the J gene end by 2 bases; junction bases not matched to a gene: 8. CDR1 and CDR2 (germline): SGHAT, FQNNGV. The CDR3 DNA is TGTGCCAGCACCCTTAGGACAGGAACCTACGAGCAGTACTTC. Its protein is CASTLRTGTYEQYF.